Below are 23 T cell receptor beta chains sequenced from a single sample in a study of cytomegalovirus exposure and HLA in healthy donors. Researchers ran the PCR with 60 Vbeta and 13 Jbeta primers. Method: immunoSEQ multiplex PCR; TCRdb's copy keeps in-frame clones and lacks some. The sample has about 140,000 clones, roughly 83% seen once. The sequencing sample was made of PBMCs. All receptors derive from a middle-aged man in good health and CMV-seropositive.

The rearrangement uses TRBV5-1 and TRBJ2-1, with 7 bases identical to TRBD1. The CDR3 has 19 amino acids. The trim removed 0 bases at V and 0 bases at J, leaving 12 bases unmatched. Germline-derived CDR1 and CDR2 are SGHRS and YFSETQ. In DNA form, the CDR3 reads TGCGCCAGCAGCTTGGGGGGGACAGCCATTCTGAGCTCCTACAATGAGCAGTTCTTC. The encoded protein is CASSLGGTAILSSYNEQFF.

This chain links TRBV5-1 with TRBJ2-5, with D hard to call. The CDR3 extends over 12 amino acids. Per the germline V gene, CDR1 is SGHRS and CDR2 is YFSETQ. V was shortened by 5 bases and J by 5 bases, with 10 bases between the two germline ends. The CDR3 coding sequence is TGCGCCAGCAGTATTCAGGTGGAGACCCAGTACTTC. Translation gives CASSIQVETQYF. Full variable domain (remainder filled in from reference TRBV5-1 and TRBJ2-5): KAGVTQTPRYLIKTRGQQVTLSCSPISGHRSVSWYQQTPGQGLQFLFEYFSETQRNKGNFPGRFSGRQFSNSRSEMNVSTLELGDSALYLCASSIQVETQYFGPGTRLLVL.

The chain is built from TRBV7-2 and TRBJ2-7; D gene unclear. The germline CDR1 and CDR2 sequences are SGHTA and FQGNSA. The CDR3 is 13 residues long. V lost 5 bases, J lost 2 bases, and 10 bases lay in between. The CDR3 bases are TGTGCCAGCAGCAAGAGCGTTACCTACGAGCAGTACTTC. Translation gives CASSKSVTYEQYF.

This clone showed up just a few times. This CDR3 is CASRETGGYGYTF. The CDR3 bases are TGTGCCAGCAGGGAGACAGGAGGATATGGCTACACCTTC. The chain has TRBV28 and TRBJ1-2; TRBD1 is a possible D gene (6 bases). V gave up 6 bases and J gave up 5 bases, with 13 bases separating them. In germline, CDR1 is MDHEN, CDR2 SYDVKM. The CDR3 consists of 13 residues.

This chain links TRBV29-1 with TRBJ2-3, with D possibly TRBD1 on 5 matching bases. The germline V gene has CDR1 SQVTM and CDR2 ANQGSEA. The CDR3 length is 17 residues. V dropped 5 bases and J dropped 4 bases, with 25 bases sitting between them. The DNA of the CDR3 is TGCAGCGTTAATCAAGTGGGGCACAGAGGCCCCTCAGATACGCAGTATTTT. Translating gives CSVNQVGHRGPSDTQYF.

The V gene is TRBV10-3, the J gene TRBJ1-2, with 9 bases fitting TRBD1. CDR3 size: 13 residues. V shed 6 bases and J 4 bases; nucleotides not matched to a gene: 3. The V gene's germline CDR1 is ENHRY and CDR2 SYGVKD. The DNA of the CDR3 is TGTGCCATCAGGGGGACAGGGATCTATGGCTACACCTTC. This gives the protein CAIRGTGIYGYTF.

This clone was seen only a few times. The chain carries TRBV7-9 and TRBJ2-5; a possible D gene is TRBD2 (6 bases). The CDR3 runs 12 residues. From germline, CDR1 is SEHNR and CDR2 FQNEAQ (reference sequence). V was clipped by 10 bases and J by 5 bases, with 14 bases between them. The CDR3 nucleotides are TGTGCCACCCCCGGGACTGGTGAGACCCAGTACTTC. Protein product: CATPGTGETQYF.

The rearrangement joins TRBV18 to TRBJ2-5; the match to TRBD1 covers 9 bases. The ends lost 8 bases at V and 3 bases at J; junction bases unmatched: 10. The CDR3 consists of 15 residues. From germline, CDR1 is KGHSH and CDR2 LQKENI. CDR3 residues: CASARNRGREETQYF. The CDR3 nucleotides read TGTGCCAGCGCTCGGAACAGGGGGCGGGAAGAGACCCAGTACTTC.

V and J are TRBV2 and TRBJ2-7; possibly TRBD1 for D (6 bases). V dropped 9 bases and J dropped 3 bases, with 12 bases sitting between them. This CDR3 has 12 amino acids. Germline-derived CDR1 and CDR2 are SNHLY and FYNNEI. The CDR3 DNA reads TGTGCCAGATCCAGGGGTGACTACGAGCAGTACTTC. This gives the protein CARSRGDYEQYF. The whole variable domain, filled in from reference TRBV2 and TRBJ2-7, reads EPEVTQTPSHQVTQMGQEVILRCVPISNHLYFYWYRQILGQKVEFLVSFYNNEISEKSEIFDDQFSVERPDGSNFTLKIRSTKLEDSAMYFCARSRGDYEQYFGPGTRLTVT.

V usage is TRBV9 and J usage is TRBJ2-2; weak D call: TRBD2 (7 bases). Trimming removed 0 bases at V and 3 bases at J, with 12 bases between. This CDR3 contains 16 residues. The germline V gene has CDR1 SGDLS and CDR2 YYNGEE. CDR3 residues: CASSVEGGGYTGELFF. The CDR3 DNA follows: TGTGCCAGCAGCGTAGAGGGGGGGGGCTACACCGGGGAGCTGTTTTTT.

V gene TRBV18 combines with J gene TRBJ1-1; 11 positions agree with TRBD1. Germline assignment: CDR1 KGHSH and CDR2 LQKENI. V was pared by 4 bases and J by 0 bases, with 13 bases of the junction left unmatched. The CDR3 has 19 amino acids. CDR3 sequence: CASSLRYIGTGGMNTEAFF. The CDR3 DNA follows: TGTGCCAGCTCACTACGATACATAGGGACAGGGGGGATGAACACTGAAGCTTTCTTT.

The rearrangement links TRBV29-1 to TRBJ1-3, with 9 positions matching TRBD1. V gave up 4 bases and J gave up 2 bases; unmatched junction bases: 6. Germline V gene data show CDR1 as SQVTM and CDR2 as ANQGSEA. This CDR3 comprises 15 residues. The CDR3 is CSVGPTGGPGNTIYF. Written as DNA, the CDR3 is TGCAGCGTTGGACCGACAGGGGGACCTGGAAACACCATATATTTT. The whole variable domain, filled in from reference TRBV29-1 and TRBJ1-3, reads SAVISQKPSRDICQRGTSLTIQCQVDSQVTMMFWYRQQPGQSLTLIATANQGSEATYESGFVIDKFPISRPNLTFSTLTVSNMSPEDSSIYLCSVGPTGGPGNTIYFGEGSWLTVV.

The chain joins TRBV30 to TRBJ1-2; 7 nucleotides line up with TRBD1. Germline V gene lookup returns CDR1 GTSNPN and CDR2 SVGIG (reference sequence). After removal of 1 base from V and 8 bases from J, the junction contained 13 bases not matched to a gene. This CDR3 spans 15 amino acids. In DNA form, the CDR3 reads TGTGCCTGGAGTGGAGAGGGGGCCATGTTCGGAGGCTACACCTTC. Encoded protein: CAWSGEGAMFGGYTF.

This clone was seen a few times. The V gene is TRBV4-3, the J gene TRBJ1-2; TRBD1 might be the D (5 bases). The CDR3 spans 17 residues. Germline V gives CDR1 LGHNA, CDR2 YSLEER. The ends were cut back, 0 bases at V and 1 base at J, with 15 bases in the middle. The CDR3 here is CASSQERVAGGNYGYTF. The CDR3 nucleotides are TGCGCCAGCAGCCAAGAGCGTGTCGCCGGGGGTAACTATGGCTACACCTTC.

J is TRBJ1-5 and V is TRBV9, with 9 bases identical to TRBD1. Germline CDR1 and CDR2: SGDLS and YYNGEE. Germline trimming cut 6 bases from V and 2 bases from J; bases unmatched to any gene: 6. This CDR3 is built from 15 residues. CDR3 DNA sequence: TGTGCCAGCAATCGACAGGGGGATGGCAATCAGCCCCAGCATTTT. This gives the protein CASNRQGDGNQPQHF.

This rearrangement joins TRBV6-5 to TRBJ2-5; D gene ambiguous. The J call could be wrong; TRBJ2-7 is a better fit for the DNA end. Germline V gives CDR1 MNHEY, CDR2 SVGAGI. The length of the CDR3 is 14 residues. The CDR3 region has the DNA TGTGCCAGCAGTCTGTCTCGAAATTCCTACGAGCAGTACTTC. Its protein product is CASSLSRNSYEQYF.

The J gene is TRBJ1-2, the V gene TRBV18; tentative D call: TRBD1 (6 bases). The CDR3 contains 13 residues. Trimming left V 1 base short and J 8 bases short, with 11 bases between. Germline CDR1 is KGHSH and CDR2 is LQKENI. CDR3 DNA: TGTGCCAGCTCACCACAGGGGGATCACGGCTACACCTTC. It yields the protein CASSPQGDHGYTF.

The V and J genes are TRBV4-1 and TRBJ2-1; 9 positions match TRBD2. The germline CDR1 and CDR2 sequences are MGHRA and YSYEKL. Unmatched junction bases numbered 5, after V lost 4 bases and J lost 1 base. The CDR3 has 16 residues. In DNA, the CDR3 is TGCGCCAGCAGCCGCGGACTAGCGTATTCCTACAATGAGCAGTTCTTC. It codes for CASSRGLAYSYNEQFF.

CDR3: CASSDGRDTEAFF. DNA of the CDR3: TGTGCCAGCAGTGACGGTCGGGATACTGAAGCTTTCTTT. This chain joins TRBV6-4 and TRBJ1-1; the D is unclear. The CDR3 runs 13 residues. CDR1 and CDR2 (germline): MRHNA, SNTAGT. The V end lost 2 bases, the J end lost 5 bases, and 9 bases lay between the germline ends.

The CDR3 region has the DNA TGTGCCAGCAGTGAAGCTTGGGGGGGGAACACTGAAGCTTTCTTT. This encodes CASSEAWGGNTEAFF. The gene calls are TRBV2 and TRBJ1-1; TRBD1 might be the D (5 bases). The germline CDR1 and CDR2 sequences are SNHLY and FYNNEI. The V gene lost 0 bases and the J gene lost 1 base, with 9 bases spanning the gap. CDR3 length: 15 residues.

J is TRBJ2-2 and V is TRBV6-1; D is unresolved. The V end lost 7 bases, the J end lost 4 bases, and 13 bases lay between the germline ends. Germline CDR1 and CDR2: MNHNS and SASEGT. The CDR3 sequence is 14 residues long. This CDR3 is CASTSVPGTGELFF. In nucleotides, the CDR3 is TGTGCCAGCACCTCGGTCCCGGGCACCGGGGAGCTGTTTTTT.

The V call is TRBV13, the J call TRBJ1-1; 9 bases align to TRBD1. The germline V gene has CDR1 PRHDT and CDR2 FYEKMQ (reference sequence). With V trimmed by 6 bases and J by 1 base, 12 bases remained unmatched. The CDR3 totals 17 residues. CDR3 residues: CASRDRGFGGKNTEAFF. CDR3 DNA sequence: TGTGCCAGCAGGGACAGGGGATTCGGGGGGAAGAACACTGAAGCTTTCTTT.

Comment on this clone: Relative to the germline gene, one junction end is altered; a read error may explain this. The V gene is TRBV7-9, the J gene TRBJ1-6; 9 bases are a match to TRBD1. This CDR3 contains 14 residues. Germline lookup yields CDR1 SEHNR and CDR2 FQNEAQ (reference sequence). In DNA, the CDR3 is TGTTCCAGCAGCTTAGGGGACAGGGCTTCACCCCTCCACTTT. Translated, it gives CSSSLGDRASPLHF.